Below, one T cell receptor (beta chain) is given with its context. Its target is not known. This record comes from a study of cytomegalovirus exposure and HLA in healthy donors. Study-level findings and limits: Among TCR beta chains, those listed as cytomegalovirus-associated numbered over 150.

60 Vbeta and 13 Jbeta primers were used in PCR. Clones were sequenced by immunoSEQ multiplex PCR, and TCRdb holds only the in-frame ones, with some missing. The data show some 120,000 clones, about 73% seen once. Sequencing was performed on PBMCs. The source of this sequence is a woman aged 40 to 50 in good health and CMV-seropositive.

The CDR3 DNA is TGTGCCAGCAGCGCCCTACAGGGCAGGTATGGCTACACCTTC. Amino acid sequence: CASSALQGRYGYTF. The V and J genes are TRBV9 and TRBJ1-2; perhaps TRBD1 as D (6 bases). V was clipped by 3 bases and J by 5 bases, with 14 bases between them. Germline V gives CDR1 SGDLS, CDR2 YYNGEE. The CDR3 has 14 residues. Variable domain in full (rest from reference TRBV9 and TRBJ1-2): DSGVTQTPKHLITATGQRVTLRCSPRSGDLSVYWYQQSLDQGLQFLIQYYNGEERAKGNILERFSAQQFPDLHSELNLSSLELGDSALYFCASSALQGRYGYTFGSGTRLTVV.